This T cell receptor beta chain derives from a study of response to subunit inactivated influenza vaccine. Overall study results and limits: Authors suggested each seasonal influenza vaccination recruits few new T cells.

Per germline, CDR1 DFQATT and CDR2 SNEGSKA (reference sequence). There are 14 residues in the CDR3. Only a few counts were recorded for this clonotype. Its antigen remains unidentified. One end of the junction is discordant with germline, which a read error may explain. TCRdb re-derived calls from the RT-PCR reads in MiXCR, one entry per CDR3 protein. The sample includes over 400,000 distinct CDR3 sequences, approximately 10% of them seen just once. Source: PBMCs from blood, taken more than 35 days after vaccination. This TCR derives from a man between 45 and 60 years old who received an inactivated influenza vaccine. V and J are TRBV20-1 and TRBJ1-2, with TRBD1 matching over 9 bases. The CDR3 loop reads CSAPSMDRGYDYTF. DNA for the CDR3: TGCAGTGCTCCCTCCATGGACAGGGGATATGACTACACCTTC.